The following is a T cell receptor beta chain sequence with its context. Its antigen is unidentified. The data derive from a study of cytomegalovirus exposure and HLA in healthy donors. Study conclusions and caveats: HLA allele associations emerged for about 16,000 TCR beta sequences in a later analysis, at 0.05 false discovery rate. The authors later linked a missense DCLRE1C variant to TCR beta V- and J-gene trimming.

Trimming took off 5 bases at V and 2 bases at J, with 9 bases between the two ends. Germline V gene sequence: CDR1 MDHEN, CDR2 SYDVKM. CDR3 length: 13 amino acids. PCR involved 60 Vbeta and 13 Jbeta primers. Profiled with immunoSEQ multiplex PCR; TCRdb holds only in-frame clones, not every one. The data hold approximately 260,000 clones, with 70% to 90% observed a single time. The origin of this receptor is a woman between 40 and 50 years old in good health and CMV-seropositive. Sequences were obtained from PBMCs. This chain connects TRBV28 to TRBJ1-2; D possibly corresponds to TRBD1 (5 bases). CDR3 loop: CASSETENYGYTF. In DNA form, the CDR3 reads TGTGCCAGCAGTGAGACAGAGAACTATGGCTACACCTTC.